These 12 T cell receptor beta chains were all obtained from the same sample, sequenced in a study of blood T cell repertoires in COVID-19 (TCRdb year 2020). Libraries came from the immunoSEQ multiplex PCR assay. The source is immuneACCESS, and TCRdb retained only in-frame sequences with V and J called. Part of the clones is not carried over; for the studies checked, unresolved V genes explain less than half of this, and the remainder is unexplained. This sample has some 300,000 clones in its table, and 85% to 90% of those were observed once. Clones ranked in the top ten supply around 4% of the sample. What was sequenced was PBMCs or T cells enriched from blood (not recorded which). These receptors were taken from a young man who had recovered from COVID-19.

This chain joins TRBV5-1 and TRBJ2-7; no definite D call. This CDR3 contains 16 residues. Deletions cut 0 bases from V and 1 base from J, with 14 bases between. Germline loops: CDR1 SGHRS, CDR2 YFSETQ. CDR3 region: CASSLGVRQRSYEQYF. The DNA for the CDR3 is TGCGCCAGCAGCTTGGGGGTTAGGCAGCGATCCTACGAGCAGTACTTC. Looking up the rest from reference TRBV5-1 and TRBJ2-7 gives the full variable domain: KAGVTQTPRYLIKTRGQQVTLSCSPISGHRSVSWYQQTPGQGLQFLFEYFSETQRNKGNFPGRFSGRQFSNSRSEMNVSTLELGDSALYLCASSLGVRQRSYEQYFGPGTRLTVT.

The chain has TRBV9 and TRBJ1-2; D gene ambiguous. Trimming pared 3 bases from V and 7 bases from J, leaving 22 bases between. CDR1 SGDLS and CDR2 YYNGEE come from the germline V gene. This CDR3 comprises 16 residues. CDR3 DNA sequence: TGTGCCAGCAGCGCCGGTGGCTTGGGTTTAGCTATTGGCTACACCTTC. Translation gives CASSAGGLGLAIGYTF.

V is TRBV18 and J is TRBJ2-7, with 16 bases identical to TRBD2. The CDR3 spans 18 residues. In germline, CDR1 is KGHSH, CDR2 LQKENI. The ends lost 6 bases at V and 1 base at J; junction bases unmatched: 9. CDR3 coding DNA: TGTGCCAGCTCCTGGAGGGGACTAGCGGGGGGGCGATCCTACGAGCAGTACTTC. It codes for CASSWRGLAGGRSYEQYF. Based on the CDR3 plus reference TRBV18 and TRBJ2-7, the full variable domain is NAGVMQNPRHLVRRRGQEARLRCSPMKGHSHVYWYRQLPEEGLKFMVYLQKENIIDESGMPKERFSAEFPKEGPSILRIQQVVRGDSAAYFCASSWRGLAGGRSYEQYFGPGTRLTVT.

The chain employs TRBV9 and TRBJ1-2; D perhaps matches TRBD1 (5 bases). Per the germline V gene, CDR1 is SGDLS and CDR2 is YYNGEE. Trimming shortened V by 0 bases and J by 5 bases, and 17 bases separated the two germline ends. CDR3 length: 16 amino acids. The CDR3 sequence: CASSVVARQGPYGYTF. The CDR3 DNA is TGTGCCAGCAGCGTAGTCGCTAGGCAGGGTCCTTATGGCTACACCTTC.

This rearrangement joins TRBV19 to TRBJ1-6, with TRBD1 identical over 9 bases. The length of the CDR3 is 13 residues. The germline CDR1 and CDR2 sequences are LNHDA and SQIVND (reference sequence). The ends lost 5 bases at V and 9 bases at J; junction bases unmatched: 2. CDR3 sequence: CASSEGQGSPLHF. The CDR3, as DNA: TGTGCCAGTAGTGAGGGACAGGGTTCACCCCTCCACTTT.

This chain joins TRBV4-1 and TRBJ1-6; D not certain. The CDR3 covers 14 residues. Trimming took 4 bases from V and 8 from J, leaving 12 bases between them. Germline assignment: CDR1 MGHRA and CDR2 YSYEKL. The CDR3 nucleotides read TGCGCCAGCAGCCTGGGCGTGAAGGATTCACCCCTCCACTTT. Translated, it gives CASSLGVKDSPLHF.

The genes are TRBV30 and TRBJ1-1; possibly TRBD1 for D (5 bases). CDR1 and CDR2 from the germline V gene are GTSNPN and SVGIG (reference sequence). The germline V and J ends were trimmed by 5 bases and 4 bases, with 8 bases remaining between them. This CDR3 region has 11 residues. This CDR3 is CAWLGGTEAFF. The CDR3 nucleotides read TGTGCCTGGTTGGGGGGCACTGAAGCTTTCTTT.

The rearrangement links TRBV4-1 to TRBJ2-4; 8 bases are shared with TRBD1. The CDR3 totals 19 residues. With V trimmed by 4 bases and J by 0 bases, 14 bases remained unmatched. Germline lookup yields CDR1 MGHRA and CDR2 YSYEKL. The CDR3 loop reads CASSLGQGARGLAKNIQYF. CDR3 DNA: TGCGCCAGCAGCCTTGGCCAGGGGGCGCGGGGACTAGCCAAAAACATTCAGTACTTC.

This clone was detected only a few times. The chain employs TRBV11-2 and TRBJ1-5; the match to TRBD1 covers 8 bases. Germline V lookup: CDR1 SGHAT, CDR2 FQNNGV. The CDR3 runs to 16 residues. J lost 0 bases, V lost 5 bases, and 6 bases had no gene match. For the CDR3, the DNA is TGTGCCAGCAGCGGGTTGACAGGGGCTAGCAATCAGCCCCAGCATTTT. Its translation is CASSGLTGASNQPQHF. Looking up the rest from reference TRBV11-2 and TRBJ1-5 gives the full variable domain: EAGVAQSPRYKIIEKRQSVAFWCNPISGHATLYWYQQILGQGPKLLIQFQNNGVVDDSQLPKDRFSAERLKGVDSTLKIQPAKLEDSAVYLCASSGLTGASNQPQHFGDGTRLSIL.

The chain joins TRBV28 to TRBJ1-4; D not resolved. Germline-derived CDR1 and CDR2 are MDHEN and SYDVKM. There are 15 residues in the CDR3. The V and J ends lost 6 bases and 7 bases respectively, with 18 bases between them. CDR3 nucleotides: TGTGCCAGCAGGCTGCCGGGGTCCCGGGGTGAAAAACTGTTTTTT. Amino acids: CASRLPGSRGEKLFF. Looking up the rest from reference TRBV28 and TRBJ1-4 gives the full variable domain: DVKVTQSSRYLVKRTGEKVFLECVQDMDHENMFWYRQDPGLGLRLIYFSYDVKMKEKGDIPEGYSVSREKKERFSLILESASTNQTSMYLCASRLPGSRGEKLFFGSGTQLSVL.

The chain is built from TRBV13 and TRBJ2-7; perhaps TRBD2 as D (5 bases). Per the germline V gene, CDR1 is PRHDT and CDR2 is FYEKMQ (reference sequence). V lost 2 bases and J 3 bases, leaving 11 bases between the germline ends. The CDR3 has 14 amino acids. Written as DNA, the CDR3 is TGTGCCAGCAGCTTAAGGAGCGGAGACTACGAGCAGTACTTC. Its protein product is CASSLRSGDYEQYF. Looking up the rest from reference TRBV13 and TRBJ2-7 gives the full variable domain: AAGVIQSPRHLIKEKRETATLKCYPIPRHDTVYWYQQGPGQDPQFLISFYEKMQSDKGSIPDRFSAQQFSDYHSELNMSSLELGDSALYFCASSLRSGDYEQYFGPGTRLTVT.

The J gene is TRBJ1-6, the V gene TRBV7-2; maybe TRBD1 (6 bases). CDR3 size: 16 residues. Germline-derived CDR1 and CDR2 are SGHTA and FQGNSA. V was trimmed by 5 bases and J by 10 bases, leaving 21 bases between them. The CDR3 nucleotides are TGTGCCAGCAGCCCTCGGGGGGGCTTTACCCAATCACCCCTCCACTTT. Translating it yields CASSPRGGFTQSPLHF.